This entry lists 12 T cell receptor beta chains sequenced from one sample in a study of a mutant IDH1 vaccine in newly diagnosed glioma. Clones were read by immunoSEQ multiplex PCR, and TCRdb kept only the in-frame ones, dropping some. The table includes under 85,000 clones, 75% to 90% detected once. Time point noted: week 23, last vaccination. Doses consisted of 300 ug of mutant IDH1 20-mer peptide each, paired with topical imiquimod. Which antigens these TCRs recognize remains unknown. Specimen: PBMCs, collected from a glioma patient whose treatment included an IDH1 peptide vaccine. The receptors derive from a woman between 50 and 59 years old with glioma.

The V call is TRBV18, the J call TRBJ1-1, with 8 bases identical to TRBD1. Per the germline V gene, CDR1 is KGHSH and CDR2 is LQKENI. With 1 base clipped from V and 10 bases from J, the junction kept 11 bases outside the gene matches. The length of the CDR3 is 15 residues. CDR3 nucleotides: TGTGCCAGCTCACCACAAACAGGGGGTTTAGAGGGAGCTTTCTTT. It yields the protein CASSPQTGGLEGAFF. The whole variable domain, remainder taken from reference TRBV18 and TRBJ1-1, is NAGVMQNPRHLVRRRGQEARLRCSPMKGHSHVYWYRQLPEEGLKFMVYLQKENIIDESGMPKERFSAEFPKEGPSILRIQQVVRGDSAAYFCASSPQTGGLEGAFFGQGTRLTVV.

The chain uses TRBV5-1 and TRBJ2-1; D is possibly TRBD1 or TRBD2 (5 bases each). Germline V gene sequence: CDR1 SGHRS, CDR2 YFSETQ. V gave up 1 base and J gave up 0 bases, with 11 bases separating them. CDR3 size: 16 residues. In DNA, the CDR3 is TGCGCCAGCAGCTTGAGGGGAGATGGCTCCTACAATGAGCAGTTCTTC. Translated, it gives CASSLRGDGSYNEQFF.

The V gene is TRBV7-3, the J gene TRBJ2-1; D possibly uses TRBD1 or TRBD2 (6 bases each). Trimming stripped 5 bases from V and 5 bases from J, with 13 bases between. Germline loops: CDR1 SGHTA, CDR2 FQGTGA. There are 14 residues in the CDR3. CDR3 sequence: CASSTMGGDNEQFF. The DNA for the CDR3 is TGTGCCAGCAGCACAATGGGGGGCGACAATGAGCAGTTCTTC.

The rearrangement joins TRBV10-3 to TRBJ2-1; D is unclear. Trimming pared 0 bases from V and 7 bases from J, leaving 4 bases between. The CDR3 covers 12 residues. In germline, CDR1 is ENHRY, CDR2 SYGVKD. CDR3 amino acids: CAISESRNEQFF. The CDR3 DNA reads TGTGCCATCAGTGAGTCTCGGAATGAGCAGTTCTTC.

The J gene is TRBJ1-2, the V gene TRBV27, with no clear D. The V end was cut by 9 bases, the J end by 2 bases, with 13 bases between. The length of the CDR3 is 13 residues. Germline V gene lookup returns CDR1 MNHEY and CDR2 SMNVEV (reference sequence). The CDR3 spells CASSYRENYGYTF. The CDR3 DNA reads TGTGCCAGTTCATATAGGGAAAACTATGGCTACACCTTC.

The genes are TRBV5-1 and TRBJ2-5; the match to TRBD1 covers 7 bases. TRBJ2-7 explains the end of the DNA better; the J call may be wrong. CDR1 is SGHRS and CDR2 is YFSETQ in the germline V gene. This CDR3 spans 16 amino acids. CDR3 nucleotide sequence: TGCGCCAGCAGCCCTCTCCCGGCTCAGGGGGTTAACGAGCAGTACTTC. Protein product: CASSPLPAQGVNEQYF.

The V call is TRBV2, the J call TRBJ1-2; a weak D match, TRBD1 (5 bases). The V gene's germline CDR1 is SNHLY and CDR2 FYNNEI. The CDR3 covers 15 residues. Trimming stripped 7 bases from V and 7 bases from J, with 22 bases between. CDR3 DNA: TGTGCCAGCATCCTCGACACGGGGGGGTTAGGTGGCTACACCTTC. Translating it yields CASILDTGGLGGYTF.

J is TRBJ2-2 and V is TRBV19, with 8 bases identical to TRBD1. Per the germline V gene, CDR1 is LNHDA and CDR2 is SQIVND (reference sequence). V was clipped by 4 bases and J by 7 bases; unmatched bases: 5. The CDR3 spans 14 residues. The CDR3 bases are TGTGCCAGTAGTACCTCGACAGGGGTCGGGGAGCTGTTTTTT. Amino acid sequence: CASSTSTGVGELFF.

The V and J genes are TRBV7-9 and TRBJ1-5; D gene unclear. The CDR3 consists of 14 residues. Germline CDR1 SEHNR, CDR2 FQNEAQ (reference sequence). Trimming pared 5 bases from V and 0 bases from J, leaving 8 bases between. The CDR3 DNA follows: TGTGCCAGCAGCGCGGGCCCTAGCAATCAGCCCCAGCATTTT. This encodes CASSAGPSNQPQHF.

The chain combines TRBV27 with TRBJ2-3, with D hard to call. V dropped 6 bases and J dropped 4 bases, with 11 bases sitting between them. The CDR3 runs to 13 residues. CDR1 MNHEY and CDR2 SMNVEV come from the germline V gene (reference sequence). The CDR3 bases are TGTGCCAGCAGGGCAGAGATCGCAGATACGCAGTATTTT. This gives the protein CASRAEIADTQYF.

V gene TRBV6-1 combines with J gene TRBJ1-1, with D perhaps TRBD1 (6 bases). The CDR3 is 12 residues long. V shed 6 bases and J shed 4 bases, with 9 bases lying between them. The germline V gene encodes CDR1 MNHNS and CDR2 SASEGT. The CDR3 loop reads CASRRGFTEAFF. As DNA, the CDR3 is TGTGCCAGCAGAAGGGGGTTCACTGAAGCTTTCTTT.

The genes are TRBV28 and TRBJ2-3; 8 nucleotides align to TRBD1. Looked up from germline, CDR1 is MDHEN and CDR2 is SYDVKM. The CDR3 is 12 amino acids. The CDR3 region is CVTAGGADTQYF. The CDR3 nucleotides are TGTGTGACGGCAGGGGGCGCCGATACGCAGTATTTT.